This T cell receptor (beta chain) was recovered during a study of cytomegalovirus exposure and HLA in healthy donors. This CDR3 has 16 residues. Germline CDR1 and CDR2: SGHVS and FNYEAQ. The J segment lost 0 bases and the V segment lost 5 bases, leaving 5 bases of the junction unmatched. The PCR was carried out with 60 Vbeta primers and 13 Jbeta primers. Profiled with immunoSEQ multiplex PCR; TCRdb holds only in-frame clones, not every one. Of about 210,000 clones in the sample, roughly three quarters were seen once. The V and J genes are TRBV7-6 and TRBJ1-4; TRBD1 matches at 8 bases. The sample consisted of PBMCs. The clonotype was recovered from a male donor in good health and CMV-seropositive. DNA for the CDR3: TGTGCCAGCAGCCAGGACAGGGTTGCAACTAATGAAAAACTGTTTTTT. It specifies CASSQDRVATNEKLFF.